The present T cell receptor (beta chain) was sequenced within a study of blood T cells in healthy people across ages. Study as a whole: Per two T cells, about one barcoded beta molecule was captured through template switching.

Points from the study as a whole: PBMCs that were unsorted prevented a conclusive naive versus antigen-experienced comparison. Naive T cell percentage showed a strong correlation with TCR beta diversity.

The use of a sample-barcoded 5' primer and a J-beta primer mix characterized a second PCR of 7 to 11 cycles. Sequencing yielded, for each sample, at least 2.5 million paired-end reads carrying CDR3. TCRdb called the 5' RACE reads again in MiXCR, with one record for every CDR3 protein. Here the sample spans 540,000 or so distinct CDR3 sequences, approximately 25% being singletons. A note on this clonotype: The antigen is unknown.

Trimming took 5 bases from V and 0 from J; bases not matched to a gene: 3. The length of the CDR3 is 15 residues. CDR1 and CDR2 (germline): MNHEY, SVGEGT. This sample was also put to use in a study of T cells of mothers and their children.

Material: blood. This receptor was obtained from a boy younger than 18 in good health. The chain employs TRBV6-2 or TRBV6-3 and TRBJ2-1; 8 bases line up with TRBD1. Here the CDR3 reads CASSRQGLSYNEQFF. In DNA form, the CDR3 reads TGTGCCAGCAGTCGACAGGGGCTCTCCTACAATGAGCAGTTCTTC.